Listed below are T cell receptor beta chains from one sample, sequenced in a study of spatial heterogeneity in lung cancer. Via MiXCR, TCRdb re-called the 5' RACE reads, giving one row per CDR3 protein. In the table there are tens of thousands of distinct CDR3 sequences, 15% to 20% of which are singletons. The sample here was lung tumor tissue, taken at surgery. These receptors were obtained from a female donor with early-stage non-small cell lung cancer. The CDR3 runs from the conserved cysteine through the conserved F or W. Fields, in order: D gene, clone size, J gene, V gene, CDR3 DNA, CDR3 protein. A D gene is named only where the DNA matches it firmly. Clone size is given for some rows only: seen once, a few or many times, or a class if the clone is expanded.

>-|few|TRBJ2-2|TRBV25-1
TGTGCCAGCACTGGGGTCGGGGCCGGGGAGCTGTTTTTT
CASTGVGAGELFF
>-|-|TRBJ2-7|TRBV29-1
TGCAGCGGGGGTACAGGGACGGGAAACGAGCAGTACTTC
CSGGTGTGNEQYF
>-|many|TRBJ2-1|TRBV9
TGTGCCAGCAGCGTAGCGGTCGGCAATGAGCAGTTCTTC
CASSVAVGNEQFF
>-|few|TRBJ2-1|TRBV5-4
TGTGCCAGCAGCCGGACGGGGCCCTTCAACAATGAGCAGTTCTTC
CASSRTGPFNNEQFF
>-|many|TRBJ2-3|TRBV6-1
TGTGCCAGCAACCTCATCACAGATACGCAGTATTTT
CASNLITDTQYF
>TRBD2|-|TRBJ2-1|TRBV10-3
TGTGCCATCAGTGAACTAGCGGGAGTCGATGAGCAGTTCTTC
CAISELAGVDEQFF
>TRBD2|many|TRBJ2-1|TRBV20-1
TGCAGTGCTAGTTCCCCCGGGACTAGGCGTGATGAGCAGTTCTTC
CSASSPGTRRDEQFF
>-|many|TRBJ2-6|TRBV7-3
TGTGCCAGCAGCTTACAGGGCGCTGGGGCCAACGTCCTGACTTTC
CASSLQGAGANVLTF
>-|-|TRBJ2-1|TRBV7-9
TGTGCCAGCAGCTTAGTAGGAGCGCCCAACAATGAGCAGTTCTTC
CASSLVGAPNNEQFF
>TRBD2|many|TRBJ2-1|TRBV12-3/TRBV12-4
TGTGCCTCCCGGACTAGCGGGGACCCCAGCTCCTACAATGAGCAGTTCTTC
CASRTSGDPSSYNEQFF
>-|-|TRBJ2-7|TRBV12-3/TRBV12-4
TGTGCCAGCAGTTTAGGGGCAGGGAGCGGGGAGCAGTACTTC
CASSLGAGSGEQYF
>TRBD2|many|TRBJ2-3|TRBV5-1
TGCGCCAGCGCCGGGACTAGCGGGAGGCGAGTAGGTACGCAGTATTTT
CASAGTSGRRVGTQYF
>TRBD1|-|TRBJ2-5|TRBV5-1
TGCGCCAGCAGCTTCCAAGGGACAGTCCAAGAGACCCAGTACTTC
CASSFQGTVQETQYF
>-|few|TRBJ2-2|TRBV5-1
TGCGCCAGCACAATTCAGGGACCCAACACCGGGGAGCTGTTTTTT
CASTIQGPNTGELFF
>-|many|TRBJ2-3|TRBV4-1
TGCGCCAGCAGCCAAGATGGGACATACACAGATACGCAGTATTTT
CASSQDGTYTDTQYF
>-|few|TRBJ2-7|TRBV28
TGTGCCAGCAACCGACGTAGAGAGCAGTACTTC
CASNRRREQYF
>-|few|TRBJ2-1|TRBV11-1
TGTGCCAGCAGTCCCTCCCTCGTTTTCACGAATGAGCAGTTCTTC
CASSPSLVFTNEQFF
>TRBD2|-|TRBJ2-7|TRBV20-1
TGCAGTAATAGAGTCACTAGCGGGGTAGTCACCTACGAGCAGTACTTC
CSNRVTSGVVTYEQYF
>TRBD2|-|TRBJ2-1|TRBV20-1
TGCAGTCCGTCCGGGATTGCGGGAGGTTACAATGAGCAGTTCTTC
CSPSGIAGGYNEQFF
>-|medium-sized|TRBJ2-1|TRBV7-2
TGTGCCAGCAGCTTTATCGGCTACAATGAGCAGTTCTTC
CASSFIGYNEQFF
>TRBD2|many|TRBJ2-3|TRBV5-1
TGCGCCAGCAGCTCACGGACTAGCGATACGCAGTATTTT
CASSSRTSDTQYF
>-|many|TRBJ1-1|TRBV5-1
TGCGCCAGCAGCTTGGGGGCACAGGGAGTCGAGGCTTTCTTT
CASSLGAQGVEAFF
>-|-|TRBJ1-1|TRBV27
TGTGCCAGCAGTTTCGTCCATCGCACTGAAGCTTTCTTT
CASSFVHRTEAFF
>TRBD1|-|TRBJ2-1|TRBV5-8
TGTGCCAGCAGCCCGGAGACAGGGGGGCTAAATGAGCAGTTCTTC
CASSPETGGLNEQFF
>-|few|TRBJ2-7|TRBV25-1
TGTGCCAGCAGATCATCCGGGACACCGAAGGGCCACGAGCAGTACTTC
CASRSSGTPKGHEQYF
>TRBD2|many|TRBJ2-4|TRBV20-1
TGCAGTGCTAGAGACCCCTGGGCCCTCGAAGGACTAGCGGGAAAAAACATTCAGTACTTC
CSARDPWALEGLAGKNIQYF
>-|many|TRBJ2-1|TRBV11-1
TGTGCCAGCACTATGGGGCGCTACAATGAGCAGTTCTTC
CASTMGRYNEQFF
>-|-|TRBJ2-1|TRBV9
TGTGCCAGCAGCGTAGATACAGGCGGTAGCTCCTACAATGAGCAGTTCTTC
CASSVDTGGSSYNEQFF
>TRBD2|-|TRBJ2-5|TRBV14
TGTGCCAGCAGCCAGACTAGCGGGAGCTCCCAAGAGACCCAGTACTTC
CASSQTSGSSQETQYF
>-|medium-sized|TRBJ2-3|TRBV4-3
TGCGCCAGCAGCCAAGCCTTAGGGGGGACGCAGTATTTT
CASSQALGGTQYF
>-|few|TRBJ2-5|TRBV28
TGTGCCAGCAGCCAATTTATCGGGTTCAGAGGCGGCTTACCCCAAGAGACCCAGTACTTC
CASSQFIGFRGGLPQETQYF
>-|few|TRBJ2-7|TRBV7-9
TGTGCCAGCAGCTTAGAAAGCGGAGGGGACGGGCAGTACTTC
CASSLESGGDGQYF
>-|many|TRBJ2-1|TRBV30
TGTGCCTGGAGTGAGACCAGTAAGCAGTTCTTC
CAWSETSKQFF
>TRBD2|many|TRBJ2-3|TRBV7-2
TGTGCCAGCAGTCCGCTAGCGGCGGGAGATACGCAGTATTTT
CASSPLAAGDTQYF
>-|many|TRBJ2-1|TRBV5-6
TGTGCCAGCAGCTTGGTGCAGGGGAGGTCCTACAATGAGCAGTTCTTC
CASSLVQGRSYNEQFF
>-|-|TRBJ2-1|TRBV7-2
TGTGCCAGCAGCTTAGCGCTCAGCTCCTACAATGAGCAGTTCTTC
CASSLALSSYNEQFF
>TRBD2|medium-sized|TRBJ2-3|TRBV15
TGTGCCACCAGCAAACTAGCGGGGGAAACGCAGTATTTT
CATSKLAGETQYF
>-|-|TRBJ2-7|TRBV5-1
TGCGCCACCAGGATCTCCCCCGGGAACTACGAGCAGTACTTC
CATRISPGNYEQYF
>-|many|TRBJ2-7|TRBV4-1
TGCGCCAGTGCCCCGGGACCGTTTAGCGTCGCCGGCTACGAGCAGTACTTC
CASAPGPFSVAGYEQYF
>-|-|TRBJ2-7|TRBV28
TGTGCCAGCAGTTTAGGGGACATTATGTCCTACGAGCAGTACTTC
CASSLGDIMSYEQYF
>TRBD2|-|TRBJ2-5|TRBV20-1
TGCAGTGCCCGAGGTGGGACTAGCGGGACCCAAGAGACCCAGTACTTC
CSARGGTSGTQETQYF
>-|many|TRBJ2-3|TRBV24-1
TGTGCCACCAGGGCGCGAGCAACAGATACGCAGTATTTT
CATRARATDTQYF